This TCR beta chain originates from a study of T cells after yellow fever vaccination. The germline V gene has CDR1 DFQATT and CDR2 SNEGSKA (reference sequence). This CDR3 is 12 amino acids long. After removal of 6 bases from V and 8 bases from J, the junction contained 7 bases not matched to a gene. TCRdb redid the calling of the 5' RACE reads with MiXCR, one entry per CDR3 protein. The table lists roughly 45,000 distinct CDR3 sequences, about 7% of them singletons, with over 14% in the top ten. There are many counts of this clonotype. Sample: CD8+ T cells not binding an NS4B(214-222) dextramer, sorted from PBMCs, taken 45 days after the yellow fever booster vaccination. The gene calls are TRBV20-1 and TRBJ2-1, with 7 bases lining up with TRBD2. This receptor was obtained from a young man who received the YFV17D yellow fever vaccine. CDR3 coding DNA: TGCAGTGCATGTACTAGCGATGATGAGCAGTTCTTC. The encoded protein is CSACTSDDEQFF.